Listed here is a single TCR beta chain. Its specificity is unknown. The sample originates from a study of glioma-infiltrating T cells. Study-wide results and caveats: Non-neoplastic patients had below-expected tissue-blood divergence, while all gliomas exceeded expectation. CDR3 overlap between tissue and blood was very small.

The iRepertoire nested amplicon-rescue multiplex PCR amplified TCR alpha and beta CDR3s from RNA. Tissue mRNA or PBMC total RNA, about 90-450 ng, went into one-step reverse transcription and amplification. Via MiXCR, TCRdb re-called the multiplex PCR reads, giving one row per CDR3 protein. In the table there are roughly 120,000 distinct CDR3 sequences, roughly 24% of which are singletons. Looked up from germline, CDR1 is MNHEY and CDR2 is SVGEGT. V lost 6 bases and J lost 3; bases outside the gene matches: 13. The CDR3 extends over 17 amino acids. The TCR sequence derives from a human donor with low-grade glioma or glioblastoma, undergoing nonglioma brain surgery, or in good health (not recorded which). Input material: glioma tissue, nonneoplastic brain tissue, or PBMCs (not recorded which). The chain uses TRBV6-2 or TRBV6-3 and TRBJ2-3; 9 nucleotides align to TRBD2. The CDR3 region has the DNA TGTGCCAGCAGACTAGCGGGTTATGTTGTGGTAACAGATACGCAGTATTTT. Residues: CASRLAGYVVVTDTQYF.